A single sample gave rise to the 23 T cell receptor beta chains below, sequenced in a study of PD-1 blockade in mismatch repair-deficient tumors. Profiled with immunoSEQ multiplex PCR; TCRdb holds only in-frame clones, not every one. The sample has 40,000 to 60,000 clones; 70% to 85% are singletons. The material sequenced was PBMCs, taken before pembrolizumab treatment. These receptors were obtained from an adult with mismatch repair-deficient cancer.

This clone showed up just a few times. This chain links TRBV5-1 with TRBJ2-5; 8 bases fit TRBD1. With 3 bases clipped from V and 1 base from J, the junction kept 2 bases outside the gene matches. Germline lookup yields CDR1 SGHRS and CDR2 YFSETQ. This CDR3 is built from 14 residues. The DNA for the CDR3 is TGCGCCAGCAGCTCGGACAGGGCCCAAGAGACCCAGTACTTC. This gives the protein CASSSDRAQETQYF.

This clone was found once. The rearrangement uses TRBV30 and TRBJ1-2; TRBD1 might be the D (6 bases). Germline CDR1 GTSNPN, CDR2 SVGIG (reference sequence). Deletions cut 3 bases from V and 7 bases from J, with 15 bases between. This CDR3 spans 13 amino acids. The DNA of the CDR3 is TGTGCCTGGAGCCTGGGGGCGGGTGCTGGCTACACCTTC. Its translation: CAWSLGAGAGYTF.

The V and J genes are TRBV10-1 and TRBJ2-3, with TRBD1 identical over 9 bases. V was pared by 6 bases and J by 2 bases, with 12 bases of the junction left unmatched. CDR3 length: 17 amino acids. Germline V gene sequence: CDR1 WNHNN, CDR2 SYGVQD (reference sequence). CDR3 sequence reads: CASRGPRQGGVTDTQYF. The DNA for the CDR3 is TGCGCCAGCAGGGGACCAAGACAGGGGGGAGTCACAGATACGCAGTATTTT.

The chain employs TRBV6-1 and TRBJ2-5; TRBD2 matches at 8 bases. Germline V gene lookup returns CDR1 MNHNS and CDR2 SASEGT. Germline trimming cut 1 base from V and 5 bases from J; bases unmatched to any gene: 12. The CDR3 runs 17 residues. The CDR3, as DNA: TGTGCCAGCAGTGAAGGGGCAACTAGCGGACTGCGGGAGACCCAGTACTTC. Protein product: CASSEGATSGLRETQYF.

The chain links TRBV6-5 to TRBJ2-7; D call uncertain. The CDR3 runs to 10 residues. Trimming pared 10 bases from V and 3 bases from J, leaving 7 bases between. From germline, CDR1 is MNHEY and CDR2 SVGAGI. DNA for the CDR3: TGTGCCAAAACGTACTACGAGCAGTACTTC. Its protein is CAKTYYEQYF.

Here the CDR3 reads CASSFSGLAGWGTDTQYF. CDR3 DNA: TGTGCCAGCAGTTTTTCAGGCCTAGCGGGTTGGGGCACAGATACGCAGTATTTT. The chain recombines TRBV28 with TRBJ2-3, with 8 bases that match TRBD2. CDR3 length: 18 residues. V shed 3 bases, J shed 1 base, and the junction held 12 bases outside the gene matches. Per the germline V gene, CDR1 is MDHEN and CDR2 is SYDVKM.

This chain connects TRBV7-2 to TRBJ1-1; D uncertain. Germline V gene lookup returns CDR1 SGHTA and CDR2 FQGNSA. The V gene lost 0 bases and the J gene lost 0 bases, with 8 bases spanning the gap. The CDR3 totals 15 residues. The CDR3 sequence: CASSLAGRMNTEAFF. The CDR3, as DNA: TGTGCCAGCAGCTTAGCTGGGAGGATGAACACTGAAGCTTTCTTT.

The chain joins TRBV5-1 to TRBJ1-2, with D unresolved. The CDR3 is made up of 13 amino acids. V lost 1 base to trimming and J lost 4 bases, with 8 bases between them. CDR1 and CDR2 (germline): SGHRS, YFSETQ. Written as DNA, the CDR3 is TGCGCCAGCAGCTTGAGCCAGCTCTATGGCTACACCTTC. This gives the protein CASSLSQLYGYTF.

To note about this clone: The junction and the germline gene differ at one end; a read error may be behind it. V and J are TRBV12-5 and TRBJ2-6; D ambiguous. Germline-derived CDR1 and CDR2 are LGHNT and FRNRAP. The CDR3 contains 14 residues. CDR3 sequence: CASGSFAEANALTF. DNA of the CDR3: TGTGCTAGTGGTTCGTTCGCTGAGGCCAACGCCCTGACTTTC.

This clone was seen only a few times. The rearrangement uses TRBV19 and TRBJ2-1; 7 nucleotides match TRBD2. J was trimmed by 5 bases and V by 8 bases; bases with no gene match: 9. The V gene's germline CDR1 is LNHDA and CDR2 SQIVND (reference sequence). The CDR3 spans 14 residues. In nucleotides, the CDR3 is TGTGCCAGTCGATTACTAGCGATAGACAATGAGCAGTTCTTC. Protein sequence: CASRLLAIDNEQFF.

This clone was seen only once. The chain carries TRBV29-1 and TRBJ2-1; D gene uncertain. Trimming removed 0 bases from V and 9 bases from J, with 9 bases in between. Germline values: CDR1 SQVTM, CDR2 ANQGSEA. This CDR3 spans 12 amino acids. CDR3 sequence: CSVEESQAEQFF. The CDR3 DNA follows: TGCAGCGTTGAAGAATCCCAGGCTGAGCAGTTCTTC.

This rearrangement joins TRBV11-3 to TRBJ2-2; D ambiguous. V lost 2 bases and J 5 bases, leaving 9 bases between the germline ends. CDR3 size: 14 residues. The germline gives CDR1 SGHNT, CDR2 YENEEA. CDR3 in amino acids: CASSLYGETGELFF. The CDR3 DNA follows: TGTGCCAGCAGCTTATATGGGGAAACCGGGGAGCTGTTTTTT.

CDR3 sequence (DNA): TGTGCCAGCAGCCCCAGCGGGAGTGGGGACTACGAGCAGTACTTC. Translating gives CASSPSGSGDYEQYF. V and J are TRBV5-4 and TRBJ2-7; 8 bases align to TRBD2. J was trimmed by 3 bases and V by 4 bases; bases with no gene match: 9. CDR1 is SGHNT, CDR2 YYREEE, per germline (reference sequence). This CDR3 is built from 15 residues.

The CDR3 nucleotides read TGTGCCAGCAGTTACGAAGGGTTCAATGGTGAGCAGTTCTTC. Translation: CASSYEGFNGEQFF. V and J are TRBV6-6 and TRBJ2-1; D gene ambiguous. CDR1 is MNHNY and CDR2 is SVGAGI in the germline V gene (reference sequence). V shed 2 bases and J shed 9 bases, with 14 bases lying between them. This CDR3 has 14 amino acids.

This chain links TRBV7-3 with TRBJ2-1, with 7 bases aligning to TRBD1. This CDR3 region has 13 residues. V shed 6 bases and J 6 bases; nucleotides not matched to a gene: 5. The V gene's germline CDR1 is SGHTA and CDR2 FQGTGA. In DNA, the CDR3 is TGTGCCAGCAGTCCCGGGACAGTCAATGAGCAGTTCTTC. Its translation is CASSPGTVNEQFF.

Here the CDR3 reads CASTRGTGYYGYTF. In DNA form, the CDR3 reads TGTGCCAGCACCCGCGGGACGGGGTACTATGGCTACACCTTC. This chain connects TRBV6-5 to TRBJ1-2, with D maybe TRBD1 (5 bases). The CDR3 has 14 amino acids. V was shortened by 7 bases and J by 3 bases, with 15 bases between the two germline ends. Germline V gives CDR1 MNHEY, CDR2 SVGAGI.

The chain carries TRBV4-1 and TRBJ1-4; 8 bases fit TRBD1. Per the germline V gene, CDR1 is MGHRA and CDR2 is YSYEKL. V was pared by 6 bases and J by 7 bases, with 13 bases of the junction left unmatched. The CDR3 loop spans 16 amino acids. CDR3 sequence reads: CASRPSISGGVEKLFF. The CDR3 DNA reads as TGCGCCAGCAGACCTTCCATATCAGGGGGCGTTGAAAAACTGTTTTTT.

This clone has more than one count but fewer than ten. This chain joins TRBV6-6 and TRBJ2-7; no reliable D call. Between the trimmed V and J ends, which lost 2 bases and 6 bases, there was a span of 11 bases. The CDR3 has 13 residues. Looked up from germline, CDR1 is MNHNY and CDR2 is SVGAGI (reference sequence). CDR3 DNA: TGTGCCAGCAGTTACAAAGGGTCTGGCGAGCAGTACTTC. The encoded protein is CASSYKGSGEQYF.

The chain uses TRBV27 and TRBJ2-1; 9 positions match TRBD2. The CDR3 contains 12 residues. Losses at the gene ends were 3 bases for V and 14 bases for J; bases not matched to a gene: 5. Germline values: CDR1 MNHEY, CDR2 SMNVEV (reference sequence). CDR3: CASSFGGLAEFF. The CDR3 bases are TGTGCCAGCAGTTTTGGGGGACTAGCTGAGTTCTTC.

The table lists this clone with a few counts. The chain uses TRBV27 and TRBJ2-7; maybe TRBD1 (5 bases). The CDR3 is made up of 13 amino acids. Trimming removed 4 bases from V and 3 bases from J, with 10 bases in between. Germline-derived CDR1 and CDR2 are MNHEY and SMNVEV (reference sequence). The CDR3 nucleotides read TGTGCCAGCAGTTCGAAGGGGATCTACGAGCAGTACTTC. This sequence encodes CASSSKGIYEQYF.

The chain combines TRBV11-2 with TRBJ1-1; D possibly corresponds to TRBD1 (5 bases). The CDR3 extends over 13 amino acids. V lost 6 bases to trimming and J lost 1 base, with 9 bases between them. Germline V CDR1 and CDR2: SGHAT, FQNNGV. The CDR3 DNA sequence: TGTGCCAGCAGTTCCCAGGGGAACACTGAAGCTTTCTTT. Residues: CASSSQGNTEAFF.

This sequence joins TRBV2 and TRBJ2-5; D may be TRBD2 (6 bases). This CDR3 has 15 residues. Trimming removed 6 bases at V and 2 bases at J, with 16 bases between. Germline lookup yields CDR1 SNHLY and CDR2 FYNNEI. The CDR3 DNA reads as TGTGCCAGCAGGGCAGCGGGCGCTCCTCAAGAGACCCAGTACTTC. Encoded protein: CASRAAGAPQETQYF.

Remarks on this clone: This specimen includes other DNA sequences encoding the same CDR3. The V and J genes are TRBV18 and TRBJ1-1; D is unresolved. Per germline, CDR1 KGHSH and CDR2 LQKENI. V lost 6 bases and J 1 base, leaving 9 bases between the germline ends. The CDR3 length is 13 residues. Here the CDR3 reads CASSLGGNTEAFF. In DNA, the CDR3 is TGTGCCAGCTCCCTCGGCGGGAACACTGAAGCTTTCTTT. The variable domain in full, with the rest retrieved from reference TRBV18 and TRBJ1-1, is NAGVMQNPRHLVRRRGQEARLRCSPMKGHSHVYWYRQLPEEGLKFMVYLQKENIIDESGMPKERFSAEFPKEGPSILRIQQVVRGDSAAYFCASSLGGNTEAFFGQGTRLTVV.